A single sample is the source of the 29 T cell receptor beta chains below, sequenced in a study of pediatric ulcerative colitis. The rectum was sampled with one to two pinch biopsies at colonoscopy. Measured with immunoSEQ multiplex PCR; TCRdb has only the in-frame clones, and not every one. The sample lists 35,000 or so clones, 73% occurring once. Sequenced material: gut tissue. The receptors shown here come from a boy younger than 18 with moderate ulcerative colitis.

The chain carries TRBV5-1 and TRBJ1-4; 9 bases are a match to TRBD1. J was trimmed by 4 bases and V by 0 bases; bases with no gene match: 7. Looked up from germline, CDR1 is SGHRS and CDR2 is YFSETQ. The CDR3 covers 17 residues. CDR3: CASSLATGGVVNEKLFF. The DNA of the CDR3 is TGCGCCAGCAGCTTGGCCACAGGGGGCGTAGTTAATGAAAAACTGTTTTTT.

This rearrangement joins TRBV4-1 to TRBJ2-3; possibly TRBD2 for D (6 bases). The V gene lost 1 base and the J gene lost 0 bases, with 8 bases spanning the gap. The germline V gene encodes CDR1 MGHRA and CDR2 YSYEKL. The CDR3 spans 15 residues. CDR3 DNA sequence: TGCGCCAGCAGCCAAGGCCGGGGGAGCACAGATACGCAGTATTTT. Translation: CASSQGRGSTDTQYF.

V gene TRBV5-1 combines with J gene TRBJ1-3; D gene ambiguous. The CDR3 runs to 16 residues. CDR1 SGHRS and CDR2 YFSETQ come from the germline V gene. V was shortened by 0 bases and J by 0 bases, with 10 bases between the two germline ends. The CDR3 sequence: CASSLANSYSGNTIYF. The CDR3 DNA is TGCGCCAGCAGCTTGGCAAACAGTTACTCTGGAAACACCATATATTTT.

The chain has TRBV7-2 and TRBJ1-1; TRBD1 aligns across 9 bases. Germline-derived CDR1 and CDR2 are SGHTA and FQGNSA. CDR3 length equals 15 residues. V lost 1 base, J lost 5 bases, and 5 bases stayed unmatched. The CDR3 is CASSLETGGFTEAFF. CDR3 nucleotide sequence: TGTGCCAGCAGCTTAGAGACAGGGGGGTTTACTGAAGCTTTCTTT.

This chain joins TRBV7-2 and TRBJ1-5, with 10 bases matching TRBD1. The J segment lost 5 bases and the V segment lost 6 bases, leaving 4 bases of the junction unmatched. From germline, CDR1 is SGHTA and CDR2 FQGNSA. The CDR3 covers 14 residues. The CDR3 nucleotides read TGTGCCAGCAGTCCCGGGACAGGGGATCAGCCCCAGCATTTT. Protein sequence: CASSPGTGDQPQHF. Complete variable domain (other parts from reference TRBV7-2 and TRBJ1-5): GAGVSQSPSNKVTEKGKDVELRCDPISGHTALYWYRQSLGQGLEFLIYFQGNSAPDKSGLPSDRFSAERTGGSVSTLTIQRTQQEDSAVYLCASSPGTGDQPQHFGDGTRLSIL.

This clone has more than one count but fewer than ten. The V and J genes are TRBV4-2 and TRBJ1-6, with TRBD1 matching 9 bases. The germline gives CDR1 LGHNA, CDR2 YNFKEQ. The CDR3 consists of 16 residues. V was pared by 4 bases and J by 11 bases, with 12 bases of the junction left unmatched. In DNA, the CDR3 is TGTGCCAGCAGCCCTAACACCGGGACAGGGAGCCCACCCCTCCACTTT. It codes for CASSPNTGTGSPPLHF.

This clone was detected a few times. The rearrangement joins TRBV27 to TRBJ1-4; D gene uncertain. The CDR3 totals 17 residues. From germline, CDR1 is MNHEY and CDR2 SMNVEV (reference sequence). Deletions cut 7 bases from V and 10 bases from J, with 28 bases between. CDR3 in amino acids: CASTRAFTNEIVGKLFF. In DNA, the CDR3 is TGTGCCAGCACCAGAGCGTTCACTAATGAAATCGTGGGAAAACTGTTTTTT. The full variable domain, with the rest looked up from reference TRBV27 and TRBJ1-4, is EAQVTQNPRYLITVTGKKLTVTCSQNMNHEYMSWYRQDPGLGLRQIYYSMNVEVTDKGDVPEGYKVSRKEKRNFPLILESPSPNQTSLYFCASTRAFTNEIVGKLFFGSGTQLSVL.

The CDR3 reads CASSFGQGGSYGYTF. DNA of the CDR3: TGTGCCAGCAGTTTCGGACAGGGGGGTAGCTATGGCTACACCTTC. The chain is built from TRBV27 and TRBJ1-2, with 10 bases fitting TRBD1. V shed 3 bases, J shed 4 bases, and the junction held 5 bases outside the gene matches. The CDR3 totals 15 residues. The V gene's germline CDR1 is MNHEY and CDR2 SMNVEV (reference sequence).

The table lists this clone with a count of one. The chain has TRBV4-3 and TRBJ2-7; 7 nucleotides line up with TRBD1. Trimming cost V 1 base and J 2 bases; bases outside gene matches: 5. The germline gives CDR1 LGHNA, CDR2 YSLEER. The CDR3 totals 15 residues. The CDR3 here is CASSQGPGQTYEQYF. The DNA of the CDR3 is TGCGCCAGCAGCCAAGGCCCGGGACAGACCTACGAGCAGTACTTC.

CDR3 in amino acids: CSVDKLGATNEKLFF. The CDR3 DNA reads as TGCAGCGTTGATAAGCTTGGAGCAACTAATGAAAAACTGTTTTTT. The chain couples TRBV29-1 to TRBJ1-4, with D unclear. The germline V gene has CDR1 SQVTM and CDR2 ANQGSEA. The CDR3 runs to 15 residues. Trimming left V 3 bases short and J 0 bases short, with 11 bases between.

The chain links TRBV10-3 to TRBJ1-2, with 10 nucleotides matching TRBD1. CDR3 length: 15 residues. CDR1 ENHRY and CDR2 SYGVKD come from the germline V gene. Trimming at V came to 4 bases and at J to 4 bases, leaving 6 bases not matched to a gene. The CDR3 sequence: CAISVQRTGGYGYTF. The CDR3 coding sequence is TGTGCCATCAGTGTGCAGAGGACAGGGGGCTATGGCTACACCTTC.

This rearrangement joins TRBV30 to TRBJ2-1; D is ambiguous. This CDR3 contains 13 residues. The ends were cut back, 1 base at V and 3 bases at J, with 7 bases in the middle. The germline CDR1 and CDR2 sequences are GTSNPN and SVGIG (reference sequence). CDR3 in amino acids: CAWSDEYYNEQFF. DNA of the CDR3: TGTGCCTGGAGTGACGAGTACTACAATGAGCAGTTCTTC.

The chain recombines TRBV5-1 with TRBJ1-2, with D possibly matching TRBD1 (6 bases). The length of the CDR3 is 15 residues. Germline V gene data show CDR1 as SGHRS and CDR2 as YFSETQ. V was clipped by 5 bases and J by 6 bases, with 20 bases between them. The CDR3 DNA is TGCGCCAGCAGGGGAGGGACACCGCCGTTGGATGGCTACACCTTC. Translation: CASRGGTPPLDGYTF.

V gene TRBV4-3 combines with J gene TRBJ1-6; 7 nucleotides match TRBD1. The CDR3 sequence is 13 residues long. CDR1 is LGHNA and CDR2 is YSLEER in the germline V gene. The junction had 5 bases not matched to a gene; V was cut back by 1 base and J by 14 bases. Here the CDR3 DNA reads TGCGCCAGCAGCCAAGGAAGGGGGCAGTCCCTCCACTTT. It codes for CASSQGRGQSLHF.

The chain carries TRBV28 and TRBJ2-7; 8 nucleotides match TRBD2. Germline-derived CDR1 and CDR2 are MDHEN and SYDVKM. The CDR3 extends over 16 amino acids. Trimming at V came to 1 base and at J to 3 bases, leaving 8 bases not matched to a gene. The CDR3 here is CASSLLGGGSIYEQYF. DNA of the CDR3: TGTGCCAGCAGTTTATTGGGCGGGGGGTCAATCTACGAGCAGTACTTC.

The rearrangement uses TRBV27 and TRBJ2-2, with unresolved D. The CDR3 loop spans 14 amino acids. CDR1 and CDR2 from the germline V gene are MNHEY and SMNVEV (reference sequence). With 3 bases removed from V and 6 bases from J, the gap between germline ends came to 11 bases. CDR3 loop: CASSFPSRPGELFF. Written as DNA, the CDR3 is TGTGCCAGCAGTTTCCCCTCGAGGCCCGGGGAGCTGTTTTTT.

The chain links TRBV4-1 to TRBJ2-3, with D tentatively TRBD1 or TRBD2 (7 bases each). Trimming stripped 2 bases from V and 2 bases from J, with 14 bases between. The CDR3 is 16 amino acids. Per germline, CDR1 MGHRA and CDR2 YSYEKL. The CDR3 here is CASSQNRGGDTDTQYF. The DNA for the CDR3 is TGCGCCAGCAGCCAAAACAGGGGAGGGGACACAGATACGCAGTATTTT.

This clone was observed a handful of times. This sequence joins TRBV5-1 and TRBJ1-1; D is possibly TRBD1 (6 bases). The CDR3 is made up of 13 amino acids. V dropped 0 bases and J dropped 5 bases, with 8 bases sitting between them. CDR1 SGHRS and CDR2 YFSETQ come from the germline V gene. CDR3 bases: TGCGCCAGCAGCTTGGGGAGGGGGACTGAAGCTTTCTTT. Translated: CASSLGRGTEAFF.

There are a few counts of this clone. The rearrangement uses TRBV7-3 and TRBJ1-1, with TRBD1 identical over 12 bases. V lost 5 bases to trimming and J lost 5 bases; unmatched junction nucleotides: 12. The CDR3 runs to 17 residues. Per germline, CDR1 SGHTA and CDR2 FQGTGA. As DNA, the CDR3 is TGTGCCAGCAGCCCCGGTAGGGACAGGGGGCGAAATACTGAAGCTTTCTTT. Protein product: CASSPGRDRGRNTEAFF.

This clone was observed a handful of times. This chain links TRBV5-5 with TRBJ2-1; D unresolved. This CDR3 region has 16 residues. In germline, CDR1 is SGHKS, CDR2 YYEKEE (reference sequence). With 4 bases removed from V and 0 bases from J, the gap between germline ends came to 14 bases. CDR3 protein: CASSPSMIVSYNEQFF. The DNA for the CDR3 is TGTGCCAGCAGCCCCTCTATGATAGTCTCCTACAATGAGCAGTTCTTC.

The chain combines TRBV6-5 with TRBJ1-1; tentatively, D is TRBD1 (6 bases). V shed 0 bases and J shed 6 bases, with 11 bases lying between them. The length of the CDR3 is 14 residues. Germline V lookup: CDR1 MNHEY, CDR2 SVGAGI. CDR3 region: CASSYSQGWAEAFF. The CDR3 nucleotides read TGTGCCAGCAGTTACTCGCAGGGGTGGGCTGAAGCTTTCTTT.

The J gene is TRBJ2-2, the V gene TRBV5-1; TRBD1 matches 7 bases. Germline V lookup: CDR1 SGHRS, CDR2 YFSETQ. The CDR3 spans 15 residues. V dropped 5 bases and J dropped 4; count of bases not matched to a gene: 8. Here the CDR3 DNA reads TGCGCCAGCAGTCACAGACAGGGCCTCACCGGGGAGCTGTTTTTT. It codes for CASSHRQGLTGELFF.

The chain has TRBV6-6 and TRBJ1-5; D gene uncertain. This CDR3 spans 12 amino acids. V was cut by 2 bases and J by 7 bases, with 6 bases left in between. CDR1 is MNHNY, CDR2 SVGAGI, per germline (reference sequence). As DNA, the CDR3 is TGTGCCAGCAGTTACCTCGGGCAGCCCCAGCATTTT. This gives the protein CASSYLGQPQHF.

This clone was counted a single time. CDR3 protein: CASRRDRNYGYTF. CDR3 sequence (DNA): TGTGCCAGCAGGAGGGACCGGAACTATGGCTACACCTTC. The genes are TRBV6-5 and TRBJ1-2; tentative D call: TRBD1 (5 bases). The V end lost 6 bases, the J end lost 2 bases, and 10 bases lay between the germline ends. CDR1 is MNHEY and CDR2 is SVGAGI in the germline V gene. The CDR3 is made up of 13 amino acids.

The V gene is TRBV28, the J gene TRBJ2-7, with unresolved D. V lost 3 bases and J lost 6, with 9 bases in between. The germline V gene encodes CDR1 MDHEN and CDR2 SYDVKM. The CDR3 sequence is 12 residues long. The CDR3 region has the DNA TGTGCCAGCAGTTTTGTGGGTTCCGAGCAGTACTTC. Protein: CASSFVGSEQYF.

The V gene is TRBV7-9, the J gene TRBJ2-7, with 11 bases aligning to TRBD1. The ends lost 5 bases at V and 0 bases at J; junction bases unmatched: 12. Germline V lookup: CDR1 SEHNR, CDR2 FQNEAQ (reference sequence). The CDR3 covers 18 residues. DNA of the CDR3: TGTGCCAGCAGCCGAACCTGGACAGGGGGCGACTCCTCCTACGAGCAGTACTTC. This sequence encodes CASSRTWTGGDSSYEQYF.

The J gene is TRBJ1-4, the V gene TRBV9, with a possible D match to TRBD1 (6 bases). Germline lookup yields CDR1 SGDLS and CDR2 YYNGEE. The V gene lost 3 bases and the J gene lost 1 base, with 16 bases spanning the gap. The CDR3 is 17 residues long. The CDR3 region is CASSEGWGRVTNEKLFF. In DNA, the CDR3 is TGTGCCAGCAGCGAAGGCTGGGGGCGGGTAACTAATGAAAAACTGTTTTTT.

The CDR3 region is CASTLNPRGSTDTQYF. The CDR3 bases are TGTGCCAGCACATTGAACCCCAGGGGAAGCACAGATACGCAGTATTTT. V is TRBV7-2 and J is TRBJ2-3; D may be TRBD1 (6 bases). With 7 bases removed from V and 0 bases from J, the gap between germline ends came to 17 bases. This CDR3 region has 16 residues. Germline CDR1 reads SGHTA; CDR2 reads FQGNSA.

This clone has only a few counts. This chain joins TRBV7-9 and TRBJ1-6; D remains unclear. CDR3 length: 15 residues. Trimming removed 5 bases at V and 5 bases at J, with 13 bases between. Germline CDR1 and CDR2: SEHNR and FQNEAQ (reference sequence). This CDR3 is CASSPLGRDNSPLHF. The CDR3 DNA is TGTGCCAGCAGCCCACTCGGGCGCGATAATTCACCCCTCCACTTT.